These 27 T cell receptor beta chains were sequenced from one sample in a study of blood T cell repertoires in COVID-19. TCRdb's table, derived via immunoSEQ multiplex PCR, lists solely in-frame clones and lacks some. The data hold some 460,000 clones, with about nine tenths observed a single time. Sequencing input: PBMCs or T cells enriched from blood (not recorded which). These receptors originate from a woman between 18 and 29 years old who had recovered from COVID-19.

The rearrangement uses TRBV7-2 and TRBJ2-1; D is possibly TRBD2 (5 bases). Trimming cost V 6 bases and J 6 bases, with 15 bases left between them. The CDR3 runs 14 residues. Germline V lookup: CDR1 SGHTA, CDR2 FQGNSA. The CDR3 nucleotides read TGTGCCAGCAGATTCCGGGGTGGTAGCAATGAGCAGTTCTTC. The encoded protein is CASRFRGGSNEQFF.

The chain joins TRBV28 to TRBJ1-2; the D is unclear. This CDR3 contains 13 residues. Per the germline V gene, CDR1 is MDHEN and CDR2 is SYDVKM. With 3 bases removed from V and 7 bases from J, the gap between germline ends came to 12 bases. CDR3: CASSLTGKGGYTF. The DNA for the CDR3 is TGTGCCAGCAGTTTGACCGGGAAGGGTGGCTACACCTTC.

V gene TRBV23-1 combines with J gene TRBJ1-5, with D possibly being TRBD1 (5 bases). TRBV23-1 is given ORF status, its function remaining uncertain. This CDR3 region has 19 residues. Trimming took off 2 bases at V and 0 bases at J, with 20 bases between the two ends. The CDR3 reads CASSQNRNGGVFSNQPQHF. Here the CDR3 DNA reads TGCGCCAGCAGTCAAAACCGGAACGGGGGGGTTTTTAGCAATCAGCCCCAGCATTTT.

This clone turned up a few times. The chain is built from TRBV5-1 and TRBJ1-3, with D unresolved. Between the trimmed V and J ends, which lost 0 bases and 3 bases, there was a span of 10 bases. Germline lookup yields CDR1 SGHRS and CDR2 YFSETQ. The CDR3 consists of 15 residues. The CDR3 coding sequence is TGCGCCAGCAGCTTGGGTTTTCTAGGTGGAAACACCATATATTTT. Residues: CASSLGFLGGNTIYF.

This chain links TRBV5-1 with TRBJ2-2, with TRBD2 matching 9 bases. This CDR3 region has 15 residues. V shed 5 bases and J 5 bases; nucleotides not matched to a gene: 7. Germline CDR1 is SGHRS and CDR2 is YFSETQ. CDR3 region: CASRLKLAGTGELFF. CDR3 bases: TGCGCCAGCAGACTGAAGCTAGCGGGGACCGGGGAGCTGTTTTTT.

J is TRBJ1-2 and V is TRBV29-1; 10 bases align to TRBD1. Germline CDR1 is SQVTM and CDR2 is ANQGSEA. V shed 3 bases, J shed 4 bases, and the junction held 5 bases outside the gene matches. This CDR3 is 14 amino acids long. The CDR3 DNA reads TGCAGCGTTGATCGGACAGGGGGGGGCTATGGCTACACCTTC. Its translation: CSVDRTGGGYGYTF.

The chain carries TRBV7-2 and TRBJ2-3; 10 bases map to TRBD2. Germline V CDR1 and CDR2: SGHTA, FQGNSA. CDR3 length: 17 amino acids. V dropped 1 base and J dropped 2; count of bases not matched to a gene: 6. CDR3 region: CASSLGPSGGNTDTQYF. As DNA, the CDR3 is TGTGCCAGCAGCTTAGGGCCTAGCGGGGGAAACACAGATACGCAGTATTTT. Looking up the rest from reference TRBV7-2 and TRBJ2-3 gives the full variable domain: GAGVSQSPSNKVTEKGKDVELRCDPISGHTALYWYRQSLGQGLEFLIYFQGNSAPDKSGLPSDRFSAERTGGSVSTLTIQRTQQEDSAVYLCASSLGPSGGNTDTQYFGPGTRLTVL.

A few counts support this clone. The chain is built from TRBV3-1 (or the pseudogene TRBV3-2) and TRBJ1-1; 9 nucleotides line up with TRBD1. The CDR3 loop spans 15 amino acids. After removal of 4 bases from V and 3 bases from J, the junction contained 6 bases not matched to a gene. Looked up from germline, CDR1 is LGHDT and CDR2 is YNNKEL (reference sequence). CDR3 residues: CASSPTDRGYTEAFF. The CDR3 coding sequence is TGTGCCAGCAGCCCCACGGACAGGGGCTACACTGAAGCTTTCTTT.

The CDR3 sequence is CASSSPGASYNEQFF. The CDR3 region has the DNA TGTGCCAGCAGCTCCCCCGGTGCCTCCTACAATGAGCAGTTCTTC. The V call is TRBV13, the J call TRBJ2-1, with unresolved D. The CDR3 consists of 15 residues. V lost 4 bases, J lost 0 bases, and 10 bases lay in between. From germline, CDR1 is PRHDT and CDR2 FYEKMQ (reference sequence).

The chain joins TRBV7-3 to TRBJ1-2; 7 bases agree with TRBD1. V was pared by 5 bases and J by 4 bases, with 7 bases of the junction left unmatched. Looked up from germline, CDR1 is SGHTA and CDR2 is FQGTGA. The CDR3 totals 14 residues. The CDR3 sequence: CASSRGGGGYGYTF. In DNA form, the CDR3 reads TGTGCCAGCAGCCGAGGGGGCGGTGGCTATGGCTACACCTTC.

The chain uses TRBV18 and TRBJ2-5; the D is unclear. Germline V gene sequence: CDR1 KGHSH, CDR2 LQKENI. CDR3 length equals 11 residues. The ends were cut back, 3 bases at V and 5 bases at J, with 4 bases in the middle. CDR3 loop: CASSPRETQYF. CDR3 nucleotides: TGTGCCAGCTCACCCCGGGAGACCCAGTACTTC.

The V and J genes are TRBV20-1 and TRBJ1-2; no definite D call. V lost 8 bases, J lost 7 bases, and 11 bases lay in between. The V gene's germline CDR1 is DFQATT and CDR2 SNEGSKA (reference sequence). This CDR3 contains 10 residues. CDR3 bases: TGCAGTATTCGGGGAAGTGGCTACACCTTC. It translates to CSIRGSGYTF.

The rearrangement links TRBV7-9 to TRBJ1-2; 7 nucleotides agree with TRBD1. The CDR3 loop spans 14 amino acids. The junction had 3 bases not matched to a gene; V was cut back by 3 bases and J by 2 bases. Germline V gene lookup returns CDR1 SEHNR and CDR2 FQNEAQ (reference sequence). The DNA for the CDR3 is TGTGCCAGCAGCTTTAACAGGGGCAACTATGGCTACACCTTC. Protein: CASSFNRGNYGYTF. The entire variable domain, with the rest obtained from reference TRBV7-9 and TRBJ1-2, is as follows: DTGVSQNPRHKITKRGQNVTFRCDPISEHNRLYWYRQTLGQGPEFLTYFQNEAQLEKSRLLSDRFSAERPKGSFSTLEIQRTEQGDSAMYLCASSFNRGNYGYTFGSGTRLTVV.

This clone was seen a single time. The chain couples TRBV7-9 to TRBJ1-2; no definite D call. From germline, CDR1 is SEHNR and CDR2 FQNEAQ (reference sequence). Trimming shortened V by 3 bases and J by 0 bases, and 11 bases separated the two germline ends. The CDR3 loop spans 15 amino acids. The CDR3 loop reads CASSLLIASNYGYTF. Written as DNA, the CDR3 is TGTGCCAGCAGCTTGTTAATAGCCTCTAACTATGGCTACACCTTC.

This chain links TRBV18 with TRBJ1-1; D not resolved. The V and J ends lost 2 bases and 4 bases respectively, with 14 bases between them. CDR1 KGHSH and CDR2 LQKENI come from the germline V gene. This CDR3 spans 15 amino acids. The CDR3 region is CASSPTVGGSTEAFF. The CDR3 coding sequence is TGTGCCAGCTCACCAACGGTTGGAGGCAGCACTGAAGCTTTCTTT.

J is TRBJ2-7 and V is TRBV30, with D possibly TRBD1 on 5 matching bases. The germline V gene encodes CDR1 GTSNPN and CDR2 SVGIG (reference sequence). Trimming shortened V by 5 bases and J by 4 bases, and 18 bases separated the two germline ends. The CDR3 runs 14 residues. The CDR3, as DNA: TGTGCCTGGGATGAGACAGCCTCTTCGTACGAGCAGTACTTC. It translates to CAWDETASSYEQYF.

Notes on this clone: Germline is not matched at one junction end, which may reflect a read error. The chain joins TRBV14 to TRBJ2-7, with TRBD2 matching 12 bases. Germline values: CDR1 SGHDN, CDR2 FVKESK. The CDR3 is 15 amino acids. The CDR3 sequence: CASSQQGLAGPPLDF. The CDR3 nucleotides read TGTGCCAGCAGCCAACAAGGACTAGCGGGGCCCCCCTTGGACTTC. Full variable domain (remainder filled in from reference TRBV14 and TRBJ2-7): EAGVTQFPSHSVIEKGQTVTLRCDPISGHDNLYWYRRVMGKEIKFLLHFVKESKQDESGMPNNRFLAERTGGTYSTLKVQPAELEDSGVYFCASSQQGLAGPPLDFGPGTRLTVT.

This chain joins TRBV5-4 and TRBJ2-3, with 8 nucleotides matching TRBD2. The CDR3 consists of 15 residues. CDR1 SGHNT and CDR2 YYREEE come from the germline V gene (reference sequence). Trimming took 0 bases from V and 2 from J; bases not matched to a gene: 2. The CDR3 spells CASSLDSGTTDTQYF. Written as DNA, the CDR3 is TGTGCCAGCAGCTTGGATAGCGGGACCACAGATACGCAGTATTTT.

The V and J genes are TRBV7-9 and TRBJ2-7; 9 nucleotides match TRBD1. Losses at the gene ends were 5 bases for V and 7 bases for J; bases not matched to a gene: 6. Germline lookup yields CDR1 SEHNR and CDR2 FQNEAQ (reference sequence). The CDR3 is 13 amino acids. CDR3: CASSPYGTGEQYF. The CDR3 DNA is TGTGCCAGCAGCCCATACGGGACAGGGGAGCAGTACTTC.

This chain links TRBV19 with TRBJ1-5; maybe TRBD1 (6 bases). This CDR3 spans 16 amino acids. Germline values: CDR1 LNHDA, CDR2 SQIVND (reference sequence). Trimming stripped 6 bases from V and 1 base from J, with 16 bases between. The CDR3 region is CASRGGVGESNQPQHF. The DNA of the CDR3 is TGTGCCAGTAGAGGGGGGGTGGGCGAGAGCAATCAGCCCCAGCATTTT.

In DNA, the CDR3 is TGTGCCAGTAGTATCGCCGGGACAGGGGGCCACGAGACCCAGTACTTC. It is translated as CASSIAGTGGHETQYF. The chain couples TRBV19 to TRBJ2-5; 12 nucleotides align to TRBD1. The trim removed 3 bases at V and 5 bases at J, leaving 7 bases unmatched. This CDR3 has 16 amino acids. Per the germline V gene, CDR1 is LNHDA and CDR2 is SQIVND (reference sequence).

Concerning this clone itself: Other DNA sequences in the sample encode the same CDR3. V and J are TRBV12-3 or TRBV12-4 and TRBJ1-5; D call uncertain. V lost 3 bases, J lost 2 bases, and 5 bases lay in between. There are 13 residues in the CDR3. The CDR3 region has the DNA TGTGCCAGCAGTTTCGGTGGCAATCAGCCCCAGCATTTT. Translation: CASSFGGNQPQHF.

With respect to this clone: In the same sample, other DNA sequences code for this CDR3. V is TRBV4-1 and J is TRBJ1-1; D unresolved. V lost 4 bases and J 1 base, leaving 7 bases between the germline ends. Germline-derived CDR1 and CDR2 are MGHRA and YSYEKL. This CDR3 region has 13 residues. CDR3 DNA: TGCGCCAGCAGCCTAACCGGGAACACTGAAGCTTTCTTT. As protein: CASSLTGNTEAFF.

The chain employs TRBV7-2 and TRBJ1-1; D perhaps matches TRBD1 (5 bases). Germline V gives CDR1 SGHTA, CDR2 FQGNSA. Trimming cost V 6 bases and J 5 bases, with 19 bases left between them. The CDR3 loop spans 15 amino acids. The CDR3 protein is CASRITTGGGTEAFF. In nucleotides, the CDR3 is TGTGCCAGCAGAATTACGACGGGGGGAGGAACTGAAGCTTTCTTT.

V and J are TRBV28 and TRBJ1-4, with 8 bases lining up with TRBD1. CDR3 length: 15 amino acids. The germline V gene has CDR1 MDHEN and CDR2 SYDVKM. Unmatched junction bases numbered 8, after V lost 5 bases and J lost 6 bases. This CDR3 is CASSLRQGLYEKLFF. In DNA, the CDR3 is TGTGCCAGCAGTCTACGACAGGGGCTATATGAAAAACTGTTTTTT.

The chain employs TRBV28 and TRBJ2-7; TRBD1 matches at 7 bases. The CDR3 has 14 amino acids. Unmatched junction bases numbered 3, after V lost 3 bases and J lost 1 base. Germline CDR1 and CDR2: MDHEN and SYDVKM. CDR3 sequence reads: CASSFGTASYEQYF. The CDR3 DNA is TGTGCCAGCAGTTTCGGGACAGCGTCCTACGAGCAGTACTTC.

The CDR3 region has the DNA TGTGCCAGCAGTGACCGCGGGACCCTCTCTAGGGATACGCAGTATTTT. It specifies CASSDRGTLSRDTQYF. The rearrangement uses TRBV6-1 and TRBJ2-3; a weak D match, TRBD2 (6 bases). The germline CDR1 and CDR2 sequences are MNHNS and SASEGT. This CDR3 comprises 16 residues. V lost 3 bases, J lost 6 bases, and 19 bases lay in between.